Below are 16 T cell receptor beta chains sequenced from a single sample in a study of T cells in Graves' hyperthyroidism and ophthalmopathy. The investigators amplified TCR beta CDR3 regions from RNA transcripts. RT-PCR in the first round (using the HTBI primer set) targeted the TCR CDR3. TCRdb reprocessed the multiplex PCR reads via MiXCR and lists one record per CDR3 protein. The table includes around 340,000 distinct CDR3 sequences, around 13% detected once. The specimen sequenced was blood. The receptors derive from a woman aged 25 to 39 with Graves' hyperthyroidism.

This clonotype was recorded many times. The rearrangement links TRBV28 to TRBJ1-5, with D perhaps matching TRBD1 (6 bases). CDR1 MDHEN and CDR2 SYDVKM come from the germline V gene. Trimming removed 4 bases from V and 7 bases from J, with 17 bases in between. This CDR3 has 15 amino acids. The CDR3 sequence: CASSSYSTGQQPQHF. The CDR3 DNA reads TGTGCCAGCAGTTCATACTCTACAGGGCAACAGCCCCAGCATTTT.

This clonotype has at least ten counts. This chain's CDR3 is CASSIMRGVFTEAFF. The CDR3 DNA is TGTGCCAGCAGCATAATGAGAGGGGTTTTCACTGAAGCTTTCTTT. J is TRBJ1-1 and V is TRBV11-2; possible D gene TRBD1, 5 bases. V was trimmed by 5 bases and J by 4 bases, leaving 17 bases between them. CDR1 and CDR2 (germline): SGHAT, FQNNGV. The CDR3 runs to 15 residues. Full variable domain (remainder filled in from reference TRBV11-2 and TRBJ1-1): EAGVAQSPRYKIIEKRQSVAFWCNPISGHATLYWYQQILGQGPKLLIQFQNNGVVDDSQLPKDRFSAERLKGVDSTLKIQPAKLEDSAVYLCASSIMRGVFTEAFFGQGTRLTVV.

This clonotype came up many times. The V gene is TRBV2, the J gene TRBJ2-7; tentatively, D is TRBD2 (6 bases). With 6 bases removed from V and 7 bases from J, the gap between germline ends came to 22 bases. CDR3 size: 15 residues. CDR1 and CDR2 (germline): SNHLY, FYNNEI. CDR3 region: CASSERSGRFEEQYF. For the CDR3, the DNA is TGTGCCAGCAGCGAACGATCAGGGAGGTTTGAAGAGCAGTACTTC.

This chain links TRBV9 with TRBJ2-3; 7 bases fit TRBD2. The germline gives CDR1 SGDLS, CDR2 YYNGEE. The V and J ends lost 4 bases and 2 bases, in that order; junction bases with no gene match: 13. The CDR3 spans 17 residues. The CDR3 coding sequence is TGTGCCAGCAGCCCTCACAGCGGGACCGTCTACACAGATACGCAGTATTTT. It yields the protein CASSPHSGTVYTDTQYF.

A few counts support this clonotype. V gene TRBV6-5 combines with J gene TRBJ1-5; D not resolved. Germline lookup yields CDR1 MNHEY and CDR2 SVGAGI. The CDR3 spans 16 residues. V was clipped by 3 bases and J by 2 bases, with 14 bases between them. The CDR3 here is CASSYRGGNGNQPQHF. As DNA, the CDR3 is TGTGCCAGCAGTTATCGGGGAGGAAATGGCAATCAGCCCCAGCATTTT.

This clonotype came up many times. The rearrangement links TRBV27 to TRBJ2-7, with unresolved D. The V gene's germline CDR1 is MNHEY and CDR2 SMNVEV (reference sequence). The length of the CDR3 is 14 residues. With 0 bases removed from V and 4 bases from J, the gap between germline ends came to 10 bases. The CDR3 nucleotides read TGTGCCAGCAGTTTATCCCGAGTAGGGTACGAGCAGTACTTC. It translates to CASSLSRVGYEQYF.

This clonotype appeared many times. The chain joins TRBV7-2 to TRBJ2-3, with TRBD1 identical over 8 bases. Trimming removed 5 bases from V and 2 bases from J; junction bases left unmatched: 9. The CDR3 totals 16 residues. From germline, CDR1 is SGHTA and CDR2 FQGNSA. The CDR3 loop is CASSLRGQALTDTQYF. CDR3 nucleotides: TGTGCCAGCAGCCTAAGGGGACAGGCCCTCACAGATACGCAGTATTTT. Combining the CDR3 with reference TRBV7-2 and TRBJ2-3 gives the whole variable domain GAGVSQSPSNKVTEKGKDVELRCDPISGHTALYWYRQSLGQGLEFLIYFQGNSAPDKSGLPSDRFSAERTGGSVSTLTIQRTQQEDSAVYLCASSLRGQALTDTQYFGPGTRLTVL.

On this clonotype itself: This may be a read error, as it is one base from a much larger clone. The chain links TRBV9 to TRBJ1-4; 11 bases align to TRBD1. This CDR3 contains 17 residues. Germline lookup yields CDR1 SGDLS and CDR2 YYNGEE. The CDR3 loop reads CASSRTGGQSTNEELFF. Written as DNA, the CDR3 is TGTGCCAGCAGTAGGACAGGGGGCCAGTCAACTAATGAAGAACTGTTTTTT.

This rearrangement joins TRBV6-1 to TRBJ2-1, with 8 bases aligning to TRBD2. CDR1 MNHNS and CDR2 SASEGT come from the germline V gene. V was pared by 2 bases and J by 9 bases, with 12 bases of the junction left unmatched. CDR3 length: 16 amino acids. The CDR3 DNA is TGTGCCAGCAGTGAATTAGGGGCAGCGGGAGCTGTTGAGCAGTTCTTC. It translates to CASSELGAAGAVEQFF.

This clonotype was counted many times. The rearrangement uses TRBV28 and TRBJ2-5; the match to TRBD1 covers 8 bases. The germline V gene has CDR1 MDHEN and CDR2 SYDVKM. The CDR3 loop spans 13 amino acids. The CDR3 region has the DNA TGTGCGGGTACGACAGGGGTGTACCCCGTCCAGTACTTC. It specifies CAGTTGVYPVQYF.

With respect to this clonotype: A much bigger clone sits one base away, suggesting this may be a read error. The CDR3: CAIPPGSNQPQHF. DNA of the CDR3: TGTGCCATCCCCCCCGGGAGCAATCAGCCCCAGCATTTT. The chain is built from TRBV2 and TRBJ1-5, with D uncertain. Trimming cost V 10 bases and J 1 base, with 11 bases left between them. This CDR3 has 13 residues. Germline V gene data show CDR1 as SNHLY and CDR2 as FYNNEI. The full variable domain, in which reference TRBV2 and TRBJ1-5 provide the parts outside the CDR3, is EPEVTQTPSHQVTQMGQEVILRCVPISNHLYFYWYRQILGQKVEFLVSFYNNEISEKSEIFDDQFSVERPDGSNFTLKIRSTKLEDSAMYFCAIPPGSNQPQHFGDGTRLSIL.

This clonotype was seen ten or more times. CDR3 loop: CSATGLASTDTQYF. Here the CDR3 DNA reads TGCAGTGCAACGGGACTAGCGAGCACAGATACGCAGTATTTT. The chain uses TRBV20-1 and TRBJ2-3; 10 bases align to TRBD2. The CDR3 length is 14 residues. The V and J ends lost 6 bases and 0 bases, in that order; junction bases with no gene match: 3. The germline gives CDR1 DFQATT, CDR2 SNEGSKA (reference sequence).

This clonotype appeared many times. The chain recombines TRBV11-2 with TRBJ2-7; D uncertain. V lost 2 bases, J lost 3 bases, and 14 bases lay in between. The CDR3 covers 15 residues. Germline CDR1 reads SGHAT; CDR2 reads FQNNGV. The CDR3 is CASSLRFGLGYEQYF. As DNA, the CDR3 is TGTGCCAGCAGCTTACGGTTCGGGTTGGGCTACGAGCAGTACTTC.

The gene calls are TRBV29-1 and TRBJ2-5; 7 bases match TRBD2. Germline V gene sequence: CDR1 SQVTM, CDR2 ANQGSEA. The CDR3 length is 11 residues. V dropped 6 bases and J dropped 4; count of bases not matched to a gene: 2. CDR3 DNA: TGCAGCGTGGCTAGCGGAGAGACCCAGTACTTC. Protein sequence: CSVASGETQYF. Looking up the rest from reference TRBV29-1 and TRBJ2-5 gives the full variable domain: SAVISQKPSRDICQRGTSLTIQCQVDSQVTMMFWYRQQPGQSLTLIATANQGSEATYESGFVIDKFPISRPNLTFSTLTVSNMSPEDSSIYLCSVASGETQYFGPGTRLLVL.

There are many counts of this clonotype. The CDR3 is CASSPGTSATSSYNEQFF. DNA for the CDR3: TGTGCCAGCAGCCCCGGGACTAGCGCGACGAGCTCCTACAATGAGCAGTTCTTC. This sequence joins TRBV13 and TRBJ2-1; TRBD2 agrees at 10 bases. Losses at the gene ends were 5 bases for V and 0 bases for J; bases not matched to a gene: 10. The germline CDR1 and CDR2 sequences are PRHDT and FYEKMQ (reference sequence). The CDR3 totals 18 residues.

The rearrangement uses TRBV5-8 and TRBJ2-1, with D possibly TRBD2 on 6 matching bases. V shed 3 bases and J shed 5 bases, with 18 bases lying between them. CDR3 size: 16 residues. The germline V gene encodes CDR1 SGHTS and CDR2 YDEGEE. The chain's CDR3 is CASSSGPGVGHNEQFF. CDR3 nucleotides: TGTGCCAGCAGCTCGGGGCCGGGAGTCGGCCACAATGAGCAGTTCTTC.